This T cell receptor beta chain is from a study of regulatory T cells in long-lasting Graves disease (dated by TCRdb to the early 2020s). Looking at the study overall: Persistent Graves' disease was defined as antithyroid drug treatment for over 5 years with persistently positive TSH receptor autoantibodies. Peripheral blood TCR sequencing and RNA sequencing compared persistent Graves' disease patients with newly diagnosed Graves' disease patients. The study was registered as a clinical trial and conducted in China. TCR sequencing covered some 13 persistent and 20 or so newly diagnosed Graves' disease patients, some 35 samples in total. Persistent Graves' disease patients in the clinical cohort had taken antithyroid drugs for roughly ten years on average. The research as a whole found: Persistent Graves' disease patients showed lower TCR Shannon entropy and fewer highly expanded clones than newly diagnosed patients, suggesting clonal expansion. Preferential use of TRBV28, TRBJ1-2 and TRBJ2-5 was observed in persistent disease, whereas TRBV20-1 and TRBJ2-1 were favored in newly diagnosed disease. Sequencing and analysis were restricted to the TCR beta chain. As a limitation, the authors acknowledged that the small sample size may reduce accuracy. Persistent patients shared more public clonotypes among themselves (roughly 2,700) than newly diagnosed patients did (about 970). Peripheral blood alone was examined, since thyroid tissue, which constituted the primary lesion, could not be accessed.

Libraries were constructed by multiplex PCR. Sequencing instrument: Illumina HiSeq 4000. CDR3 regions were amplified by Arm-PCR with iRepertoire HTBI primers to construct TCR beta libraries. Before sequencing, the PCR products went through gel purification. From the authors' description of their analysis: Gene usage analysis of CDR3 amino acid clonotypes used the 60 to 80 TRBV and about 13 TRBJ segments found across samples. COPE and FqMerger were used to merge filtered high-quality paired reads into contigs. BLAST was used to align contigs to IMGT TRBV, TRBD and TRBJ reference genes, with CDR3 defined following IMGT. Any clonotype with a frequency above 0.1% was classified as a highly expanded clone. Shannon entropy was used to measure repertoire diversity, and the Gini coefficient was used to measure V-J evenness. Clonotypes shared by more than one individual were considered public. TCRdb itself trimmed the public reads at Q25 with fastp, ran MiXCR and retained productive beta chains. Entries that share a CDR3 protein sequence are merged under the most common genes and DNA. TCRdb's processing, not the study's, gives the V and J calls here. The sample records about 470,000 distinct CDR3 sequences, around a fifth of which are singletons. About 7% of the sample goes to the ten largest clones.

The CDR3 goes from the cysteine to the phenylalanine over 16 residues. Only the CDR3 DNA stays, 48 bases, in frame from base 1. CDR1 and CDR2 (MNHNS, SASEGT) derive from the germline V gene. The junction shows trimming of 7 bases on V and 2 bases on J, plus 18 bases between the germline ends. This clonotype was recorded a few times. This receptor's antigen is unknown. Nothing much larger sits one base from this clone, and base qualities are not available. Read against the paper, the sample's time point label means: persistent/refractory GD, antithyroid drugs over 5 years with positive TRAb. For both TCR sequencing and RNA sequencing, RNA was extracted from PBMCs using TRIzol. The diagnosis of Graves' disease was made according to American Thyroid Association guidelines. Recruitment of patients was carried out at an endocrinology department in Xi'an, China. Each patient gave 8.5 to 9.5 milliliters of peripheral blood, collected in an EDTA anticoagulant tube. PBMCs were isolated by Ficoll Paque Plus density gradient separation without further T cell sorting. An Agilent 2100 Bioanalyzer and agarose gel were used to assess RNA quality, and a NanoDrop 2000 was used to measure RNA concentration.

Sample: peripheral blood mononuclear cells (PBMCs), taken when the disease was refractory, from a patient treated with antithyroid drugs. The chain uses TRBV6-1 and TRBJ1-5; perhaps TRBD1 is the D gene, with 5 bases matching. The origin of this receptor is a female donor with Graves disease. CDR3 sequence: CASIPNQGKGNQPQHF. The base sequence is TGTGCCAGCATCCCGAACCAGGGAAAAGGCAATCAGCCCCAGCATTTT.